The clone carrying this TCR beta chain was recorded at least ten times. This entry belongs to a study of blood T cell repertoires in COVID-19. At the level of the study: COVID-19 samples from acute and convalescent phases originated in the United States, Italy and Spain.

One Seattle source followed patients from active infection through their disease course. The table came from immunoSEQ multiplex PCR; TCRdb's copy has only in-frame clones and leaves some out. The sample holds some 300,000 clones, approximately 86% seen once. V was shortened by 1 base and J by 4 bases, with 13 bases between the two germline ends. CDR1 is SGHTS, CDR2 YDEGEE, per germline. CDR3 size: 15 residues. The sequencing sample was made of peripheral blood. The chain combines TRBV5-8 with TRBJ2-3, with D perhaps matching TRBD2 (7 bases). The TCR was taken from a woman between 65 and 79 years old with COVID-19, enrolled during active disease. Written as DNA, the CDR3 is TGTGCCAGCAGCTTGAGGGGGGGGGACGCAGATACGCAGTATTTT. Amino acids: CASSLRGGDADTQYF. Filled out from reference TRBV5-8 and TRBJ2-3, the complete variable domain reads EAGVTQSPTHLIKTRGQQATLRCSPISGHTSVYWYQQALGLGLQFLLWYDEGEERNRGNFPPRFSGRQFPNYSSELNVNALELEDSALYLCASSLRGGDADTQYFGPGTRLTVL.